These T cell receptor beta chains were read from a single sample in a study of cytomegalovirus exposure and HLA in healthy donors. The method was immunoSEQ multiplex PCR; TCRdb's version includes in-frame clones alone and lacks a portion of them. The sample consists of about 140,000 clones, approximately 60% of them appearing once. What was sequenced was PBMCs. These receptors all stem from a human donor in good health. Both conserved end residues are part of each CDR3. A D gene is named only where the DNA matches it firmly.

D: -
V: TRBV28
CDR3: CASSTTVRSSYEQYF

D: TRBD1
V: TRBV28
CDR3: CASSFGRGYQETQYF

D: -
V: TRBV7-8
CDR3: CASRAGPNEQFF

D: -
V: TRBV7-2
CDR3: CASSLGSPRNQPQHF

D: TRBD2
V: TRBV7-2
CDR3: CASSLISGRGEQYF

D: -
V: TRBV27
CDR3: CASRTRGEQFF

D: TRBD1
V: TRBV18
CDR3: CASSGTGGKGYEQYF

D: TRBD2
V: TRBV7-8
CDR3: CASLGGPSSGRAYEQYF

D: -
V: TRBV5-1
CDR3: CASSPSGDTQYF

D: TRBD2
V: TRBV10-2
CDR3: CASSYPGGGSTGELFF

D: -
V: TRBV7-6
CDR3: CASRAWAGSYNEQFF

D: -
V: TRBV11-2
CDR3: CASSLAGGTGELFF

D: -
V: TRBV11-2
CDR3: CASSASRLAPYNEQFF

D: -
V: TRBV5-1
CDR3: CASRPTGNRLSGNTIYF

D: TRBD1
V: TRBV7-8
CDR3: CASSFPGGFNEKLFF